The subject of this entry is one TCR beta chain. Its cognate antigen is unknown. The immunoSEQ assay was v3. Survey-level samples got about 2 million read pairs; deep-level samples got about 5-6 million. Generated by immunoSEQ multiplex PCR, the TCRdb table keeps only in-frame clones and is missing some. The table shows about 52,000 clones, with 70% to 80% occurring only once. The sample is drawn from a study of TIL therapy for anti-PD-1-resistant metastatic lung cancer. Study conclusions and caveats: The cohort had more treatment-naive, never-smoker and oncogene-addicted patients than typical. TIL clonotype persistence in blood showed no apparent association with response.

Indicated time point: pre-treatment sample, taken before nivolumab and TIL therapy. This sample comprised blood, obtained at baseline. The TCR sequence derives from a woman between 25 and 80 years old with non-small cell lung cancer.

CDR3 DNA sequence: TGTGCCAGCAGTCGAGAGTATAGGGGCTCCTATGGCTACACCTTC. Protein product: CASSREYRGSYGYTF. The chain employs TRBV2 and TRBJ1-2; TRBD1 might be the D (5 bases). Trimming shortened V by 5 bases and J by 4 bases, and 17 bases separated the two germline ends. The CDR3 length is 15 residues. CDR1 and CDR2 (germline): SNHLY, FYNNEI.